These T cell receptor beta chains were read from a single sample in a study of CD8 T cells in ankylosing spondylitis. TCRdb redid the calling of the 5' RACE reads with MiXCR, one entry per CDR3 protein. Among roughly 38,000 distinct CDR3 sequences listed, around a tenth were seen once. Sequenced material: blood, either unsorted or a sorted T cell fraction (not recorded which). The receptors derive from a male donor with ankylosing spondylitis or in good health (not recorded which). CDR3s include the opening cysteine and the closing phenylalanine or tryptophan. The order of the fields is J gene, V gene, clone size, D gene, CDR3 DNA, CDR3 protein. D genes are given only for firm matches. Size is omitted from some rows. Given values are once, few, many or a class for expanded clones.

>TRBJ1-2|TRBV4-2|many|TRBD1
TGTGCCAGCAGCCCCGGGACAGGGGTATATTATGGCTACACCTTC
CASSPGTGVYYGYTF
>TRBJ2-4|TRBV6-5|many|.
TGTGCCAGCAGTGCCAAAAACATTCAGTACTTC
CASSAKNIQYF
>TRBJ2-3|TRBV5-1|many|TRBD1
TGCGCCAGCAGCTTGGAAATAGGGACAGGGAAGGGTTATACGCAGTATTTT
CASSLEIGTGKGYTQYF
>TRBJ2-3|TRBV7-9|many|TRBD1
TGTGCCAGCAGCCTCAACCAGGGGGCCGTCGCAGATACGCAGTATTTT
CASSLNQGAVADTQYF
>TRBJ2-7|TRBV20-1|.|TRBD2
TGCAGTGCTAGAGATTGGGGAGGGAACCGCTTGGAGCAGTACTTC
CSARDWGGNRLEQYF
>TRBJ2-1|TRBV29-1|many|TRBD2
TGCAGCGTTCGGGGGACTAGCGGGAGCAATGAGCAGTTCTTC
CSVRGTSGSNEQFF
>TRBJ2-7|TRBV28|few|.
TGTGCCAGCACCACGGGGGAAAGAACCTACGAGCAGTACTTC
CASTTGERTYEQYF
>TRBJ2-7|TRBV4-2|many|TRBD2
TGTGCCAGCAGCCAAGATTTGGAACTAGCGGGTTCCTTCTCCTACGAGCAGTACTTC
CASSQDLELAGSFSYEQYF
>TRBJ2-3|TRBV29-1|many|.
TGCAGCGTCACCAGCGGGGACAGAACCGCCCTAGGGGGGTATTTT
CSVTSGDRTALGGYF
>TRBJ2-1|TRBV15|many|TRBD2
TGTGCCACCAGCAGGATTGACCTAGCGGGAGACTACAATGAGCAGTTCTTC
CATSRIDLAGDYNEQFF
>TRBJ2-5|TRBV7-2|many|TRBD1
TGTGCCAGCAGCTTAGATTCAGGGGGCATGGGCCCCCAGTACTTC
CASSLDSGGMGPQYF
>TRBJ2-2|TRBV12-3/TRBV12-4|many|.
TGTGCCAGCAGTTCCATGGAGGGGTTTAGTGATGGCACCGGGGAGCTGTTTTTT
CASSSMEGFSDGTGELFF
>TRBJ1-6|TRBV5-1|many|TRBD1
TGCGCCAGCAGCGACGGACAGGCTCGATCACCCCTCCACTTT
CASSDGQARSPLHF
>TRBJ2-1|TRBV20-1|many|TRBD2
TGCAGTGCTACTGTGGTAGCGGGGTTACTTGAGCAGTTCTTC
CSATVVAGLLEQFF
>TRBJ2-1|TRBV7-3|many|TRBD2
TGTGCCAGCAGCTTACCGGGGGGGGTTGAGCAGTTCTTC
CASSLPGGVEQFF
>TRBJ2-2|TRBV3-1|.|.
TGTGCCACCTGCGCGTCGGGGTGGGGCACCGGGGAGCTGTTTTTT
CATCASGWGTGELFF
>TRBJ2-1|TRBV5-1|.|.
TGCGCCAGCAGCTTGTTGGGGGAAACGGGCAATGAGCAGTTCTTC
CASSLLGETGNEQFF
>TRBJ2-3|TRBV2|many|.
TGTGCCAGCACCGAGGAGGGACACCTTACGCAGTATTTT
CASTEEGHLTQYF
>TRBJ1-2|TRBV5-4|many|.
TGTGCCAGCAGCTTGTTCGTGACGTCTAACTATGGCTACACCTTC
CASSLFVTSNYGYTF
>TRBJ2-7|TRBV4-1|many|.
TGCGCCAGCAGCCAGAGTACTACCCGGGGGCCCAGCGAGCAGTACTTC
CASSQSTTRGPSEQYF